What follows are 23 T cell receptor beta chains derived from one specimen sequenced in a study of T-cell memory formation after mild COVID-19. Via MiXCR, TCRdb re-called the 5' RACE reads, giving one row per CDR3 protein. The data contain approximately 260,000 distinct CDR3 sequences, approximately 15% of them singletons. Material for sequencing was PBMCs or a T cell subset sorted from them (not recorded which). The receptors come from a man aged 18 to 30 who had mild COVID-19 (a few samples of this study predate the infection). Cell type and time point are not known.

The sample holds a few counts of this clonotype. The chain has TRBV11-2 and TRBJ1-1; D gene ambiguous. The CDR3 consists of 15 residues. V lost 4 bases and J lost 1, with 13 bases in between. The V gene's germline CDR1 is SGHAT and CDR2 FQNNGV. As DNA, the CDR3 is TGTGCCAGCAGCTCATCCGGGAGAGGGAACACTGAAGCTTTCTTT. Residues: CASSSSGRGNTEAFF.

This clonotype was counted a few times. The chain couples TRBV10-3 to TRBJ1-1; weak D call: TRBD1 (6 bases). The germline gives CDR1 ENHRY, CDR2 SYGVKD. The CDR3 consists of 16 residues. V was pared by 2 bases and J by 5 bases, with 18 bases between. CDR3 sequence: CAISENQQGPSTEAFF. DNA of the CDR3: TGTGCCATCAGTGAGAATCAACAGGGCCCTTCAACTGAAGCTTTCTTT.

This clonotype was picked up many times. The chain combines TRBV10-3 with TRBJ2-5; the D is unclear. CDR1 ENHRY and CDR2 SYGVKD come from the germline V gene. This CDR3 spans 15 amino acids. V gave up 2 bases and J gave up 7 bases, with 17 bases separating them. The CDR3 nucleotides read TGTGCCATCAGTGAGACTAACCCTCCCGGTGGGACCCAGTACTTC. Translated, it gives CAISETNPPGGTQYF.

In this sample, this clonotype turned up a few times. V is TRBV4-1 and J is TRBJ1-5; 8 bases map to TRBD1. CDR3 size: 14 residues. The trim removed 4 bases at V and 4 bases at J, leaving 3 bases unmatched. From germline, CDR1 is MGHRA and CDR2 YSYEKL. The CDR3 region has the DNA TGCGCCAGCAGCCCCGGACAGGGAAATCAGCCCCAGCATTTT. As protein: CASSPGQGNQPQHF.

The CDR3 DNA sequence: TGTGCCAGCAGCTACCCGTCCAATGAGCAGTTCTTC. It specifies CASSYPSNEQFF. The rearrangement joins TRBV7-8 to TRBJ2-1; no firm D call. The V gene lost 4 bases and the J gene lost 6 bases, with 7 bases spanning the gap. The length of the CDR3 is 12 residues. The V gene's germline CDR1 is SGHVS and CDR2 FQNEAQ.

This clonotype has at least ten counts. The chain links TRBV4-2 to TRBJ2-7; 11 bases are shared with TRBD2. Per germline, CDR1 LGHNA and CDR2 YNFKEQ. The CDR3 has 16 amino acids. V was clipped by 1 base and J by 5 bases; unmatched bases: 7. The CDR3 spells CASSQAVAGGPNEQYF. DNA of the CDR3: TGTGCCAGCAGCCAAGCCGTAGCGGGGGGGCCCAACGAGCAGTACTTC.

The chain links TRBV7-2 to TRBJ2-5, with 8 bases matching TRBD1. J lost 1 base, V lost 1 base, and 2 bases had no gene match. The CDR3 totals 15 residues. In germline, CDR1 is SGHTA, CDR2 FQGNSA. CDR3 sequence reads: CASSLGGQGQETQYF. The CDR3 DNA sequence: TGTGCCAGCAGCTTAGGTGGACAGGGCCAAGAGACCCAGTACTTC. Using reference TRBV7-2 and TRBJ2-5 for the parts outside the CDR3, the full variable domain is GAGVSQSPSNKVTEKGKDVELRCDPISGHTALYWYRQSLGQGLEFLIYFQGNSAPDKSGLPSDRFSAERTGGSVSTLTIQRTQQEDSAVYLCASSLGGQGQETQYFGPGTRLLVL.

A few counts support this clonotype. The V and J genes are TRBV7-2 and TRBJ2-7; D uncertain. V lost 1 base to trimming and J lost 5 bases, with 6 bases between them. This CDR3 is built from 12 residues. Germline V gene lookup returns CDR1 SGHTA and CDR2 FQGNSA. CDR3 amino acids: CASSLGFNEQYF. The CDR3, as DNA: TGTGCCAGCAGCTTAGGGTTTAACGAGCAGTACTTC.

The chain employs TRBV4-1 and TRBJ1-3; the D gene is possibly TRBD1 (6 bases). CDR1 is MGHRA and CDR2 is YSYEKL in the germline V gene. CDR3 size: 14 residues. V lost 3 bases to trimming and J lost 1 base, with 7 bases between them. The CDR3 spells CASSHTGSGNTIYF. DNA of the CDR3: TGCGCCAGCAGCCATACAGGGTCTGGAAACACCATATATTTT.

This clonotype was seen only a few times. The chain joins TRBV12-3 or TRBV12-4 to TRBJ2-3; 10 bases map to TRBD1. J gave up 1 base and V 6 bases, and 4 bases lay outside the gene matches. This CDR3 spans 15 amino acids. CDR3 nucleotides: TGTGCCAGCAGCCAGACAGGGGGCGGCACAGATACGCAGTATTTT. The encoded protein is CASSQTGGGTDTQYF.

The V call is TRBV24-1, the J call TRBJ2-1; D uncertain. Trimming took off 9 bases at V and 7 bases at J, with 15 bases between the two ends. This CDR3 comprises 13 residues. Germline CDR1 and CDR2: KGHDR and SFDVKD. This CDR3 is CATGKSFFNEQFF. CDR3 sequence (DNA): TGTGCCACCGGAAAGTCCTTCTTTAATGAGCAGTTCTTC.

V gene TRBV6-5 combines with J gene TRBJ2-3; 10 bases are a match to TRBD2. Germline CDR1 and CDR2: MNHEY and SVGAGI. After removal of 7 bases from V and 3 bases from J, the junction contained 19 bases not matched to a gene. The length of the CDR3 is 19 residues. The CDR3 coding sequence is TGTGCCAGCAATCATCCCTCAGGGAAGCGGGGGGGCAGGACAGATACGCAGTATTTT. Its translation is CASNHPSGKRGGRTDTQYF.

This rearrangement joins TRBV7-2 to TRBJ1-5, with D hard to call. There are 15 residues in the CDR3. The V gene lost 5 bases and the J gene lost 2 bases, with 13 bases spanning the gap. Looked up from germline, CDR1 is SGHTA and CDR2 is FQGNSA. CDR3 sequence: CASSRSGVGNQPQHF. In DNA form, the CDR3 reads TGTGCCAGCAGCCGGTCGGGTGTGGGCAATCAGCCCCAGCATTTT.

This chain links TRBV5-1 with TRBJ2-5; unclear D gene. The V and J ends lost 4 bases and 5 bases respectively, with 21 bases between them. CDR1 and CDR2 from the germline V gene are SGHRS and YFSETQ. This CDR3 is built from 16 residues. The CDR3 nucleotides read TGCGCCAGCAGCGTAACCAGAAACGGGCCGGCGGAGACCCAGTACTTC. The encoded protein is CASSVTRNGPAETQYF.

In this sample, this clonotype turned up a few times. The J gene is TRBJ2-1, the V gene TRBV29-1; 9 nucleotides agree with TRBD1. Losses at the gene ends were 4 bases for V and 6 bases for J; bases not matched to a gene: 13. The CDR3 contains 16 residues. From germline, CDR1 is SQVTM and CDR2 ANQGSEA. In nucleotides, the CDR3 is TGCAGCGTTGGACAGTTATGGGGGACAGGGTCCAATGAGCAGTTCTTC. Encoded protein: CSVGQLWGTGSNEQFF.

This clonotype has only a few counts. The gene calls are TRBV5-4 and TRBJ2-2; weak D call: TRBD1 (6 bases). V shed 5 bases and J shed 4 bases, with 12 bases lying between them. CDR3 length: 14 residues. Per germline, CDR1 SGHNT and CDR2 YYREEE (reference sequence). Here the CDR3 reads CASSNTGFTGELFF. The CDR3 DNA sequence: TGTGCCAGCAGTAACACAGGGTTCACCGGGGAGCTGTTTTTT.

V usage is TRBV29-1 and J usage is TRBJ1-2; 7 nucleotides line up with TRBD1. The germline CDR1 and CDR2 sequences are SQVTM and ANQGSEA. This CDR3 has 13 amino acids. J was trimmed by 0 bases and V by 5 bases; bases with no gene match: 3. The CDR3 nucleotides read TGCAGCGTTCCCGGGACAGCTAACTATGGCTACACCTTC. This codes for CSVPGTANYGYTF.

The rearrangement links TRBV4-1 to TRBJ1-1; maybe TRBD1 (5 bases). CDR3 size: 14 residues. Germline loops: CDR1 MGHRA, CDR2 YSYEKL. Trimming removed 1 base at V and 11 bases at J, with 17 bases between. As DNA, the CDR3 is TGCGCCAGCAGCCAAGCTGGGGGATTGTCGTGGGCTTTCTTT. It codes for CASSQAGGLSWAFF.

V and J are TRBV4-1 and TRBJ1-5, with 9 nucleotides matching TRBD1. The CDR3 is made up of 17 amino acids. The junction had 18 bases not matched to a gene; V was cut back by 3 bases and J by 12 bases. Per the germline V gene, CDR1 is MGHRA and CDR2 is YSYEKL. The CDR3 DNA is TGCGCCAGCAGCCATGCCTGGGACAGGGCAGGCCCGGTACGCCAGCATTTT. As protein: CASSHAWDRAGPVRQHF.

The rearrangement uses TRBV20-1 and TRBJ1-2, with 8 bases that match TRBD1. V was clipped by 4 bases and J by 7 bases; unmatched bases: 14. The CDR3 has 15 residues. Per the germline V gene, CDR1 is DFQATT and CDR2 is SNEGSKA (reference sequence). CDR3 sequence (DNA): TGCAGTGCTAAGACAGGGGTATGGATGCCGAGTGGCTACACCTTC. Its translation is CSAKTGVWMPSGYTF.

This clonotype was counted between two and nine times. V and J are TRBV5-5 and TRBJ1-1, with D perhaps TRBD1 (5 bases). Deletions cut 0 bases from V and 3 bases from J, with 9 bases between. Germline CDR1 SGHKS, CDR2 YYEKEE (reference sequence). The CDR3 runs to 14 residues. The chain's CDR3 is CASSLAGRYTEAFF. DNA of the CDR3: TGTGCCAGCAGCTTGGCAGGGAGGTACACTGAAGCTTTCTTT.

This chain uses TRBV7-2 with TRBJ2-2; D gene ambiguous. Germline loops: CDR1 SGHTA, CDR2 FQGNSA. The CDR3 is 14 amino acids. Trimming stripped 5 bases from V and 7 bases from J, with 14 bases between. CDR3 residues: CASSPGPPGGELFF. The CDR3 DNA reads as TGTGCCAGCAGCCCCGGGCCCCCGGGCGGGGAGCTGTTTTTT.

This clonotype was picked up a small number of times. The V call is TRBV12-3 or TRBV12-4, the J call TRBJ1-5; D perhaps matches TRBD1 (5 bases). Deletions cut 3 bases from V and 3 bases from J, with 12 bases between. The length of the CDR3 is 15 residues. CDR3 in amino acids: CASSLGPGNNQPQHF. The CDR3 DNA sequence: TGTGCCAGCAGTTTGGGGCCAGGGAACAATCAGCCCCAGCATTTT.